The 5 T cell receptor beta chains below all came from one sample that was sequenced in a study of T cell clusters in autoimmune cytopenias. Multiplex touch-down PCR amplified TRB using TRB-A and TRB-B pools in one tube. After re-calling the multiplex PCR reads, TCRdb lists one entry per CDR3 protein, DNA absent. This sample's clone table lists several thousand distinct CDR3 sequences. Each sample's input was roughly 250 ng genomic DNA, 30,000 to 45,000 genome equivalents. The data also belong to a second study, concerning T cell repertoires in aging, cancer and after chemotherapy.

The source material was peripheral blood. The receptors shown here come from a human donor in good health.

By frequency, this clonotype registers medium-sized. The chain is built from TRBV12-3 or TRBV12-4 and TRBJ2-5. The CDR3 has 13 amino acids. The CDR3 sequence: CASSLRRQETQYF.

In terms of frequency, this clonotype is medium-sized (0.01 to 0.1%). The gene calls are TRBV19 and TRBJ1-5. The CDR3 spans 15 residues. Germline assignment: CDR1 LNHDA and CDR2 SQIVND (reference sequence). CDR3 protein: CASSSLERFDMPQHF.

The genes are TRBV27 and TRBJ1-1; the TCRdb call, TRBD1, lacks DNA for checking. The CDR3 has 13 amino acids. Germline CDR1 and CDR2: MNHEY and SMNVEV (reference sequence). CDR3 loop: CASSLGRWTEAFF.

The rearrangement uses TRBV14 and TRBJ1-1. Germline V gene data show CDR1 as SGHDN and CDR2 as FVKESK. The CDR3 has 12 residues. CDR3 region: CASSLQNTEAFF.

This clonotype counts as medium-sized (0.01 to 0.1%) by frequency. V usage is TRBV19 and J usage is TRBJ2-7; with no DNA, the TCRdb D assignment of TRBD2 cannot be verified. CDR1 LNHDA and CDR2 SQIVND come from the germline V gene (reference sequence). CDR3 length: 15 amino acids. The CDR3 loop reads CASSIGLAGGYEQYF.